Detailed here is one T cell receptor (beta chain). This clonotype showed up just a few times. It has no known antigen specificity. No much larger clone exists at a distance of one base, and base qualities are not known. These data belong to a study of T-cell reconstitution after alpha-beta-depleted transplantation in children (dated by TCRdb to the mid-2010s). As for the study more broadly: T-cell immune reconstitution after TCRalphabeta/CD19-depleted allogeneic hematopoietic cell transplantation in children was quantitatively tracked in the study by means of TCR repertoire profiling.

From the germline V gene, CDR1 is SGHRS and CDR2 is YFSETQ. Including the terminal cysteine and phenylalanine, the CDR3 comprises 15 residues. CDR3 DNA is the only sequence kept; it has 45 bases, read in frame from the first base. The trim is 4 bases for V and 4 bases for J, with a gap of 14 bases between the germline ends. Receptor libraries were prepared by PCR. Sequencing was performed on an Illumina HiSeq 2500. TCR libraries were prepared with molecular barcoding, using unique molecular identifiers to normalize TCRbeta repertoire quantification. TCRdb reran the public reads through fastp at Q25 and MiXCR, keeping productive beta chains. Rows are combined by CDR3 protein, so each entry shows the most common genes and DNA. Within this sample are 350,000 to 450,000 distinct CDR3 sequences, with 13% of them counted one time only. The ten largest clones take up around 4.1% of the sample.

The origin of this receptor is a human donor who donated a stem cell graft to a child with Fanconi anemia. The chain employs TRBV5-1 and TRBJ2-2; the D region possibly corresponds to TRBD1 (6 bases align). Sequences were derived from PBMCs, sampled from the stem cell graft. The DNA is as follows: TGCGCCAGCAGCCCCGGGACACTCGTCACCGGGGAGCTGTTTTTT. This gives the protein CASSPGTLVTGELFF.